The 27 T cell receptor beta chains below all came from one sample that was sequenced in a study of cytomegalovirus exposure and HLA in healthy donors. With 60 Vbeta and 13 Jbeta primers, the PCR was carried out. TCRdb's table, derived via immunoSEQ multiplex PCR, lists solely in-frame clones and lacks some. The table shows 110,000 to 150,000 clones, with roughly 80% occurring only once. Sequencing was performed on PBMCs. The source is a male donor in good health and CMV-seronegative.

This chain joins TRBV4-3 and TRBJ1-3; the D is unclear. The V and J ends lost 4 bases and 8 bases respectively, with 18 bases between them. The CDR3 extends over 15 amino acids. Germline CDR1 LGHNA, CDR2 YSLEER. The CDR3: CASSLMTGSRDTIYF. The DNA for the CDR3 is TGCGCCAGCAGCCTGATGACCGGGTCGAGGGACACCATATATTTT.

The rearrangement joins TRBV6-1 to TRBJ1-3; D unclear. Germline CDR1 is MNHNS and CDR2 is SASEGT. The CDR3 length is 18 residues. The germline V and J ends were trimmed by 2 bases and 4 bases, with 21 bases remaining between them. In nucleotides, the CDR3 is TGTGCCAGCAGTGAACGGCACGGGGTTTTGGTTCCCGGAAACACCATATATTTT. The encoded protein is CASSERHGVLVPGNTIYF.

This sequence joins TRBV5-1 and TRBJ2-1; 11 bases map to TRBD1. CDR3 length: 15 amino acids. V gave up 2 bases and J gave up 8 bases; unmatched junction bases: 6. CDR1 is SGHRS and CDR2 is YFSETQ in the germline V gene. CDR3 bases: TGCGCCAGCAGCTTTTCCGGGACAGGGGGTGATGAGCAGTTCTTC. Amino acids: CASSFSGTGGDEQFF.

This sequence joins TRBV6-1 and TRBJ1-5; 8 bases align to TRBD1. V lost 3 bases, J lost 4 bases, and 5 bases stayed unmatched. The germline CDR1 and CDR2 sequences are MNHNS and SASEGT. The CDR3 runs 15 residues. CDR3 sequence reads: CASSEGTGGNQPQHF. The CDR3 DNA reads TGTGCCAGCAGTGAGGGGACAGGCGGAAATCAGCCCCAGCATTTT.

The J gene is TRBJ2-5, the V gene TRBV5-1, with D possibly TRBD2 on 6 matching bases. The CDR3 loop spans 13 amino acids. Per germline, CDR1 SGHRS and CDR2 YFSETQ. Between the trimmed V and J ends, which lost 1 base and 3 bases, there was a span of 7 bases. CDR3 in DNA: TGCGCCAGCAGCTTGACGGGGGAAGAGACCCAGTACTTC. Translated, it gives CASSLTGEETQYF.

This clone was observed once. The chain links TRBV28 to TRBJ2-1; 9 bases agree with TRBD2. Germline lookup yields CDR1 MDHEN and CDR2 SYDVKM. The CDR3 is made up of 13 amino acids. V shed 1 base, J shed 9 bases, and the junction held 1 base outside the gene matches. CDR3 in amino acids: CASSLLAGVEQFF. CDR3 bases: TGTGCCAGCAGTTTATTAGCGGGGGTTGAGCAGTTCTTC.

This clone was seen a handful of times. The chain uses TRBV4-2 and TRBJ2-7; 8 bases fit TRBD2. The ends lost 1 base at V and 0 bases at J; junction bases unmatched: 2. The CDR3 has 15 residues. Germline V gene sequence: CDR1 LGHNA, CDR2 YNFKEQ. CDR3 bases: TGTGCCAGCAGCCAAGCCAGCGGGAGCTCCTACGAGCAGTACTTC. Protein product: CASSQASGSSYEQYF.

This chain uses TRBV28 with TRBJ2-3, with TRBD2 identical over 9 bases. The CDR3 loop spans 19 amino acids. Germline loops: CDR1 MDHEN, CDR2 SYDVKM. With V trimmed by 0 bases and J by 3 bases, 13 bases remained unmatched. CDR3 in DNA: TGTGCCAGCAGTTTATGGACGCCCGCTAGCGGGACGTTTACAGATACGCAGTATTTT. As protein: CASSLWTPASGTFTDTQYF.

The J gene is TRBJ1-3, the V gene TRBV6-5; D not certain. The CDR3 length is 14 residues. V was clipped by 6 bases and J by 3 bases, with 12 bases between them. CDR1 is MNHEY, CDR2 SVGAGI, per germline. The CDR3 DNA sequence: TGTGCCAGCAGCCGCGTGAGATATGGAAACACCATATATTTT. It is translated as CASSRVRYGNTIYF.

This chain connects TRBV28 to TRBJ2-7; no definite D call. Trimming cost V 5 bases and J 2 bases, with 16 bases left between them. The germline V gene has CDR1 MDHEN and CDR2 SYDVKM. This CDR3 spans 15 amino acids. The CDR3 loop is CASSPPSYEPYEQYF. In nucleotides, the CDR3 is TGTGCCAGCAGTCCCCCCTCCTACGAGCCCTACGAGCAGTACTTC.

The J gene is TRBJ2-1, the V gene TRBV10-3; 15 positions match TRBD2. V shed 4 bases and J 4 bases; nucleotides not matched to a gene: 8. Germline V gene sequence: CDR1 ENHRY, CDR2 SYGVKD. This CDR3 region has 18 residues. The CDR3 sequence is CAISGTSGGADGYNEQFF. The CDR3 DNA is TGTGCCATCAGTGGGACTAGCGGGGGGGCCGACGGGTACAATGAGCAGTTCTTC.

Only a few counts were recorded for this clone. The CDR3 protein is CASSRGREQYF. CDR3 in DNA: TGTGCCAGCAGTAGGGGGCGGGAGCAGTACTTC. The chain recombines TRBV27 with TRBJ2-7; TRBD1 matches at 7 bases. CDR3 length equals 11 residues. V lost 5 bases, J lost 7 bases, and 2 bases stayed unmatched. In germline, CDR1 is MNHEY, CDR2 SMNVEV (reference sequence).

The rearrangement links TRBV11-1 to TRBJ1-2; 11 bases are a match to TRBD1. The CDR3 has 16 amino acids. Germline V lookup: CDR1 SGHAT, CDR2 FQDESV (reference sequence). V lost 6 bases, J lost 6 bases, and 12 bases stayed unmatched. CDR3 sequence: CASSPLPPGQGDGYTF. DNA of the CDR3: TGTGCCAGCAGTCCTCTCCCTCCGGGACAGGGGGATGGCTACACCTTC.

The chain combines TRBV7-9 with TRBJ2-5; 8 bases map to TRBD2. The length of the CDR3 is 14 residues. The V gene end was trimmed by 1 base and the J gene end by 5 bases; junction bases not matched to a gene: 3. CDR1 SEHNR and CDR2 FQNEAQ come from the germline V gene (reference sequence). The CDR3 nucleotides read TGTGCCAGCAGCTTAGTATCGGGGGGGGAGACCCAGTACTTC. It is translated as CASSLVSGGETQYF.

The gene calls are TRBV18 and TRBJ2-3; TRBD1 matches at 8 bases. Trimming took 3 bases from V and 0 from J; bases not matched to a gene: 8. Germline V lookup: CDR1 KGHSH, CDR2 LQKENI. The CDR3 is made up of 17 amino acids. In nucleotides, the CDR3 is TGTGCCAGCTCACCCTCCGGACAGGGCTCTAGCACAGATACGCAGTATTTT. Its protein product is CASSPSGQGSSTDTQYF. Supplemented by reference TRBV18 and TRBJ2-3, the full variable domain reads NAGVMQNPRHLVRRRGQEARLRCSPMKGHSHVYWYRQLPEEGLKFMVYLQKENIIDESGMPKERFSAEFPKEGPSILRIQQVVRGDSAAYFCASSPSGQGSSTDTQYFGPGTRLTVL.

V is TRBV7-8 and J is TRBJ1-2; maybe TRBD1 (5 bases). Trimming removed 5 bases at V and 4 bases at J, with 17 bases between. The CDR3 is 15 amino acids. Germline CDR1 is SGHVS and CDR2 is FQNEAQ. The CDR3 bases are TGTGCCAGCAGCCCGTATGGGACGGGAGCCTATGGCTACACCTTC. It is translated as CASSPYGTGAYGYTF.

The J gene is TRBJ1-2, the V gene TRBV28, with 10 bases lining up with TRBD1. Germline-derived CDR1 and CDR2 are MDHEN and SYDVKM. Trimming at V came to 3 bases and at J to 2 bases, leaving 6 bases not matched to a gene. This CDR3 spans 16 amino acids. The CDR3 here is CASSLSGQGPNYGYTF. The CDR3 DNA follows: TGTGCCAGCAGTTTGTCGGGACAGGGGCCCAACTATGGCTACACCTTC.

The chain uses TRBV2 and TRBJ1-5; 7 nucleotides align to TRBD1. CDR1 is SNHLY, CDR2 FYNNEI, per germline. This CDR3 has 18 residues. The junction had 14 bases not matched to a gene; V was cut back by 6 bases and J by 0 bases. CDR3 amino acids: CASRQAGQTSYSNQPQHF. In nucleotides, the CDR3 is TGTGCCAGCAGACAGGCGGGACAGACTTCTTATAGCAATCAGCCCCAGCATTTT.

J is TRBJ1-2 and V is TRBV14, with TRBD1 identical over 10 bases. The V gene end was trimmed by 4 bases and the J gene end by 6 bases; junction bases not matched to a gene: 11. The CDR3 is 16 amino acids. Per the germline V gene, CDR1 is SGHDN and CDR2 is FVKESK. The CDR3 nucleotides read TGTGCCAGCAGCCCACGATGGGGACAGGGGATTGATGGCTACACCTTC. Translation gives CASSPRWGQGIDGYTF.

The chain employs TRBV10-1 and TRBJ2-3; 7 bases fit TRBD1. The V segment lost 11 bases and the J segment 7 bases; nucleotides outside the gene matches: 15. Germline CDR1 reads WNHNN; CDR2 reads SYGVQD (reference sequence). The CDR3 sequence is 14 residues long. CDR3 coding DNA: TGCGCCCCGGGACAGTCGGGTGCGTTAAATACGCAGTATTTT. As protein: CAPGQSGALNTQYF.

This sequence joins TRBV6-5 and TRBJ2-7, with a weak D call TRBD1 (6 bases). Germline CDR1 MNHEY, CDR2 SVGAGI. The CDR3 has 15 amino acids. The V gene lost 2 bases and the J gene lost 1 base, with 12 bases spanning the gap. CDR3 region: CASSYHEQGSYEQYF. Written as DNA, the CDR3 is TGTGCCAGCAGTTACCACGAACAGGGTTCCTACGAGCAGTACTTC.

This clone turned up a few times. This rearrangement joins TRBV7-3 to TRBJ2-1; 7 bases fit TRBD1. CDR1 and CDR2 (germline): SGHTA, FQGTGA. The CDR3 consists of 14 residues. V gave up 5 bases and J gave up 8 bases; unmatched junction bases: 9. The CDR3 DNA follows: TGTGCCAGCAGCCTCCAAGACAGGGACCATGAGCAGTTCTTC. As protein: CASSLQDRDHEQFF.

The chain has TRBV28 and TRBJ1-5; 8 nucleotides match TRBD1. The germline CDR1 and CDR2 sequences are MDHEN and SYDVKM. This CDR3 is 16 amino acids long. The V segment lost 6 bases and the J segment 4 bases; nucleotides outside the gene matches: 11. CDR3 sequence (DNA): TGTGCCAGCAGCTTGACCGGACAGGGAAAGAATCAGCCCCAGCATTTT. As protein: CASSLTGQGKNQPQHF. The full variable domain, completed using reference TRBV28 and TRBJ1-5, is DVKVTQSSRYLVKRTGEKVFLECVQDMDHENMFWYRQDPGLGLRLIYFSYDVKMKEKGDIPEGYSVSREKKERFSLILESASTNQTSMYLCASSLTGQGKNQPQHFGDGTRLSIL.

This clone was detected only a few times. The chain employs TRBV7-9 and TRBJ1-1; no reliable D call. This CDR3 is 11 amino acids long. V lost 4 bases to trimming and J lost 2 bases, with 2 bases between them. Germline V gene sequence: CDR1 SEHNR, CDR2 FQNEAQ (reference sequence). CDR3 loop: CASSSNTEAFF. CDR3 sequence (DNA): TGTGCCAGCAGCTCTAACACTGAAGCTTTCTTT.

The chain has TRBV5-4 and TRBJ2-7; D might be TRBD1 (5 bases). CDR3 length equals 13 residues. The germline gives CDR1 SGHNT, CDR2 YYREEE (reference sequence). The ends were cut back, 2 bases at V and 0 bases at J, with 6 bases in the middle. CDR3 coding DNA: TGTGCCAGCAGCTTACAGGCCTCCTACGAGCAGTACTTC. Protein product: CASSLQASYEQYF.

This chain links TRBV9 with TRBJ2-1; maybe TRBD2 (6 bases). Germline V gives CDR1 SGDLS, CDR2 YYNGEE. This CDR3 contains 15 residues. V was pared by 1 base and J by 10 bases, with 18 bases between. DNA for the CDR3: TGTGCCAGCAGCGTACGGCCGGGGCGGGATTGGGAGCAGTTCTTC. Protein sequence: CASSVRPGRDWEQFF.

This clone was seen only once. In DNA form, the CDR3 reads TGTGCCAGCAGTTCACGACAGGGCCAGTTCTTC. It codes for CASSSRQGQFF. The J gene is TRBJ2-1, the V gene TRBV6-5; 7 bases fit TRBD1. Trimming cost V 4 bases and J 13 bases; bases outside gene matches: 4. Germline loops: CDR1 MNHEY, CDR2 SVGAGI. The CDR3 covers 11 residues.